The next 26 T cell receptor gamma chains were all read from a single sample in a study of Vγ9Vδ2 T cells in congenital toxoplasmosis. cDNA was made by template-switch reverse transcription with TRGC- and TRDC-specific primers in one tube. Both the TRGC1 and TRGC2 constant genes were targeted by the TRGC primer. TCRdb re-called the reads with CATT. The sample shows 500 to 550 gamma-chain clones, roughly 19% of them seen only once. Sequencing was done on a sample of gamma-delta T cells from blood. The receptor set was obtained from a child under 10 years old born to a mother with Toxoplasma gondii infection during pregnancy, either congenitally infected or uninfected (not recorded which).

This clone is large in the sample. V is TRGV9 and J is TRGJP. Germline V gene data show CDR1 as GITISATS and CDR2 as ISYDGTV (reference sequence). The CDR3 spans 16 residues. J gave up 4 bases and V 3 bases, and 3 bases lay outside the gene matches. CDR3 bases: TGTGCCTTGTGGGAGCACCAAGAGTTGGGCAAAAAAATCAAGGTATTT. This codes for CALWEHQELGKKIKVF.

Sample share makes this clone medium-sized. The chain uses TRGV9 and TRGJP. This CDR3 spans 16 amino acids. From germline, CDR1 is GITISATS and CDR2 ISYDGTV (reference sequence). J gave up 4 bases and V 4 bases, and 4 bases lay outside the gene matches. CDR3 region: CALWDTQELGKKIKVF. For the CDR3, the DNA is TGTGCCTTGTGGGACACCCAAGAGTTGGGCAAAAAAATCAAGGTATTT.

By frequency in the sample, this clone is hyperexpanded. Within the sample, other DNA sequences also encode this same CDR3. The chain links TRGV9 to TRGJP. This CDR3 has 18 amino acids. Germline V gene data show CDR1 as GITISATS and CDR2 as ISYDGTV (reference sequence). With V trimmed by 0 bases and J by 3 bases, 5 bases remained unmatched. The CDR3 nucleotides read TGTGCCTTGTGGGAGGTGCACCCGCAAGAGTTGGGCAAAAAAATCAAGGTATTT. Amino acid sequence: CALWEVHPQELGKKIKVF.

Note on this clone: It may be a read error: a sequence one base away is much more abundant. The chain is built from TRGV9 and TRGJP. The CDR3 is made up of 19 amino acids. Germline CDR1 reads GITISATS; CDR2 reads ISYDGTV (reference sequence). The CDR3, as DNA: TGTGCCTTGTGGGAGGTGCAGGGTTCTCCGGAGTTGGGCAAAAAAAACAAGGTATTT. It encodes CALWEVQGSPELGKKNKVF.

By frequency in the sample, this clone is large. Other nucleotide sequences in the sample specify the same CDR3. The genes are TRGV9 and TRGJP. The CDR3 totals 16 residues. Germline V gene data show CDR1 as GITISATS and CDR2 as ISYDGTV (reference sequence). With 3 bases clipped from V and 4 bases from J, the junction kept 3 bases outside the gene matches. CDR3 nucleotide sequence: TGTGCCTTGTGGGAGTCTCAAGAGTTGGGCAAAAAAATCAAGGTATTT. Encoded protein: CALWESQELGKKIKVF.

V is TRGV9 and J is TRGJP. The ends lost 0 bases at V and 7 bases at J; junction bases unmatched: 9. Germline CDR1 GITISATS, CDR2 ISYDGTV (reference sequence). The CDR3 has 18 residues. The CDR3 reads CALWEVHSTELGKKIKVF. CDR3 DNA sequence: TGTGCCTTGTGGGAGGTGCACAGCACCGAGTTGGGCAAAAAAATCAAGGTATTT.

In this sample, this clone is large (0.1 to 1%). With a much larger clone just one base away, this may be a read error. Different DNA sequences within this sample yield the same CDR3. The gene calls are TRGV9 and TRGJP. CDR3 length equals 16 residues. V gave up 0 bases and J gave up 7 bases; unmatched junction bases: 3. Germline V gives CDR1 GITISATS, CDR2 ISYDGTV (reference sequence). The DNA for the CDR3 is TGTGCCTTGTGGGAGGTGCACGAGTTGGGCAAAAAAATCAAGGTATTT. This translates into CALWEVHELGKKIKVF.

The chain has TRGV8 and TRGJ1 or TRGJ2. CDR1 VENAVY and CDR2 YDSYNSRV come from the germline V gene. There are 13 residues in the CDR3. J gave up 4 bases and V 1 base, and 4 bases lay outside the gene matches. CDR3 sequence (DNA): TGTGCCACCTGGGATAGAGGCTATTATAAGAAACTCTTT. As protein: CATWDRGYYKKLF.

This clone is medium-sized. The chain combines TRGV9 with TRGJP. CDR1 GITISATS and CDR2 ISYDGTV come from the germline V gene (reference sequence). The length of the CDR3 is 17 residues. Germline trimming cut 0 bases from V and 4 bases from J; bases unmatched to any gene: 3. The CDR3 DNA reads TGTGCCTTGTGGGAGGTGCACCAAGAGTTGGGCAAAAAAATCAAGGTATTT. Residues: CALWEVHQELGKKIKVF.

By share of the sample, this clone is medium-sized. This sequence joins TRGV9 and TRGJP. CDR1 GITISATS and CDR2 ISYDGTV come from the germline V gene (reference sequence). The CDR3 covers 16 residues. After removal of 5 bases from V and 4 bases from J, the junction contained 5 bases not matched to a gene. Written as DNA, the CDR3 is TGTGCCTTGTGGGGGACCCAAGAGTTGGGCAAAAAAATCAAGGTATTT. It yields the protein CALWGTQELGKKIKVF.

Relative to its sample, this clone is large. The chain links TRGV4 to TRGJ1 or TRGJ2. The CDR3 has 11 amino acids. With V trimmed by 6 bases and J by 5 bases, 4 bases remained unmatched. Germline V CDR1 and CDR2: EGSTGY, YDSYTSSV. The CDR3 sequence is CATWRDYKKLF. The CDR3 bases are TGTGCCACCTGGAGAGATTATAAGAAACTCTTT.

This clone was seen a few times. A far larger clone is just one base off, so this is likely a read error. The V gene is TRGV9, the J gene TRGJP1. Germline values: CDR1 GITISATS, CDR2 ISYDGTV (reference sequence). The CDR3 contains 14 residues. Unmatched junction bases numbered 15, after V lost 5 bases and J lost 12 bases. CDR3 loop: CALWGSTRRRFKIF. The CDR3 DNA follows: TGTGCCTTGTGGGGGTCAACTAGAAGGCGGTTCAAGATATTT.

By share, this clone counts as medium-sized. The chain links TRGV8 to TRGJP. The trim removed 4 bases at V and 3 bases at J, leaving 3 bases unmatched. This CDR3 has 16 residues. The germline V gene encodes CDR1 VENAVY and CDR2 YDSYNSRV. Here the CDR3 DNA reads TGTGCCACCTGGGACCAGCAAGAGTTGGGCAAAAAAATCAAGGTATTT. Translating gives CATWDQQELGKKIKVF.

About this clone itself: The likely explanation is a read error, given a far larger clone one base away. The J gene is TRGJ1 or TRGJ2, the V gene TRGV8. The CDR3 has 14 amino acids. Germline V CDR1 and CDR2: VENAVY, YDSYNSRV. The CDR3 sequence is CATWVSRNYYMKLF. Here the CDR3 DNA reads TGTGCCACCTGGGTTTCTCGTAATTATTATATGAAACTCTTT.

No J gene call was made, and the V gene is TRGV9. The V gene's germline CDR1 is GITISATS and CDR2 ISYDGTV (reference sequence). CDR3 length: 25 amino acids. The CDR3 sequence is CAFRGSLPHLTGGKESQALTAQLFF. DNA of the CDR3: TGTGCCTTTAGGGGAAGCCTACCCCACCTTACTGGGGGAAAGGAATCCCAAGCTTTGACAGCACAACTCTTCTTT.

J is TRGJ1 or TRGJ2 and V is TRGV9. The CDR3 length is 12 residues. Germline CDR1 GITISATS, CDR2 ISYDGTV (reference sequence). The J segment lost 6 bases and the V segment lost 0 bases, leaving 2 bases of the junction unmatched. CDR3: CALWEVRYKKLF. CDR3 nucleotides: TGTGCCTTGTGGGAGGTGCGTTATAAGAAACTCTTT.

This clone rates as large. Other DNA sequences in the same sample also yield this CDR3. The V gene is TRGV9, the J gene TRGJP. The length of the CDR3 is 18 residues. V was pared by 0 bases and J by 3 bases, with 5 bases of the junction left unmatched. Germline CDR1 and CDR2: GITISATS and ISYDGTV (reference sequence). Here the CDR3 reads CALWEVQPQELGKKIKVF. The CDR3 coding sequence is TGTGCCTTGTGGGAGGTGCAACCGCAAGAGTTGGGCAAAAAAATCAAGGTATTT.

This clone qualifies as large. The V call is TRGV4, the J call TRGJ1 or TRGJ2. With 10 bases clipped from V and 8 bases from J, the junction kept 14 bases outside the gene matches. The CDR3 sequence is 12 residues long. Germline CDR1 reads EGSTGY; CDR2 reads YDSYTSSV. The CDR3 is CATGRVLNKKLF. CDR3 coding DNA: TGTGCCACGGGGAGGGTTTTGAATAAGAAACTCTTT.

Comment on this clone: It is likely a read error: a sequence one base away is far more abundant. The chain carries TRGV9 and TRGJP. The V gene end was trimmed by 2 bases and the J gene end by 7 bases; junction bases not matched to a gene: 11. This CDR3 spans 18 amino acids. CDR1 GITISATS and CDR2 ISYDGTV come from the germline V gene (reference sequence). CDR3 nucleotides: TGTGCCTTGTGGGAGGGGCCGCTTATGGAGTTGGGCAAAAAAATCAAGGTATTT. This sequence encodes CALWEGPLMELGKKIKVF.

In its sample, this clone ranks as large. This chain links TRGV9 with TRGJP. Germline values: CDR1 GITISATS, CDR2 ISYDGTV (reference sequence). The CDR3 length is 15 residues. V gave up 6 bases and J gave up 6 bases; unmatched junction bases: 5. CDR3 sequence: CALWKGELGKKIKVF. The CDR3 DNA reads TGTGCCTTGTGGAAAGGAGAGTTGGGCAAAAAAATCAAGGTATTT.

This clone was picked up a small number of times. Different DNA sequences within this sample yield the same CDR3. V and J are TRGV9 and TRGJP. CDR3 size: 16 residues. CDR1 and CDR2 (germline): GITISATS, ISYDGTV (reference sequence). The V and J ends lost 4 bases and 2 bases, in that order; junction bases with no gene match: 2. As DNA, the CDR3 is TGTGCCTTGTGGGAACGGCAAGAGTTGGGCAAAAAAATCAAGGTATTT. This gives the protein CALWERQELGKKIKVF.

This clone rates as large (0.1 to 1%). Other nucleotide sequences in the sample specify the same CDR3. The V call is TRGV9, the J call TRGJP. Germline assignment: CDR1 GITISATS and CDR2 ISYDGTV (reference sequence). The V segment lost 0 bases and the J segment 9 bases; nucleotides outside the gene matches: 5. The CDR3 is 16 amino acids. The CDR3 DNA sequence: TGTGCCTTGTGGGAGGTGCTGGGGTTGGGCAAAAAAATCAAGGTATTT. Amino acid sequence: CALWEVLGLGKKIKVF.

Sample share makes this clone medium-sized (0.01 to 0.1%). This may come from a read error, since a much larger clone is one base off. Other DNA sequences of this sample code for an identical CDR3. The genes are TRGV9 and TRGJP. From germline, CDR1 is GITISATS and CDR2 ISYDGTV (reference sequence). Trimming took 3 bases from V and 2 from J; bases not matched to a gene: 1. The CDR3 is made up of 16 amino acids. Here the CDR3 DNA reads TGTGCCTTGTGGGAGAGGCAAGAGTTGGGCAAAAAAATCAAGGTATTT. Protein sequence: CALWERQELGKKIKVF.

This clone rates as large. V usage is TRGV2 and J usage is TRGJ1 or TRGJ2. CDR1 EGSNGY and CDR2 YDSYNSKV come from the germline V gene. The junction had 4 bases not matched to a gene; V was cut back by 0 bases and J by 2 bases. The CDR3 is made up of 14 amino acids. The CDR3 protein is CATWDGPDYYKKLF. CDR3 coding DNA: TGTGCCACCTGGGACGGGCCTGATTATTATAAGAAACTCTTT.

As to this clone: A single base separates this from a much larger clone, so it may be a read error. The chain has TRGV9 and TRGJP. The CDR3 loop spans 15 amino acids. In germline, CDR1 is GITISATS, CDR2 ISYDGTV (reference sequence). The CDR3 region is CALWGEELDKKIKVF. The CDR3 DNA is TGTGCCTTGTGGGGGGAAGAGTTGGACAAAAAAATCAAGGTATTT.

In its sample, this clone ranks as medium-sized (0.01 to 0.1%). A read error is likely here: a far larger clone is one base away. At the DNA level, this CDR3 is encoded by other sequences in the same sample as well. The rearrangement uses TRGV9 and TRGJP. The germline gives CDR1 GITISATS, CDR2 ISYDGTV (reference sequence). The V segment lost 0 bases and the J segment 6 bases; nucleotides outside the gene matches: 2. This CDR3 region has 16 residues. In DNA form, the CDR3 reads TGTGCCTTGTGGGAGGTGCCAGAGTTGGGCAAAAAAATCAAGGTATTT. This translates into CALWEVPELGKKIKVF.